A selection of T cell receptor beta chains follows, all from one sample in a study of regulatory T cells in long-lasting Graves disease. TCRdb analysed the multiplex PCR reads with MiXCR anew, one entry per CDR3 protein. The sample carries under 250,000 distinct CDR3 sequences, around 20% recorded once. The material was peripheral blood mononuclear cells (PBMCs), obtained at new diagnosis, from a patient treated with antithyroid drugs. The receptors here all came from a female donor with Graves disease. Both conserved end residues are part of each CDR3. Each record gives: clone size, J gene, V gene, D gene, CDR3 DNA, CDR3 protein. The D gene is left open where the match is weak. The size of a clone is reported for some rows only, either as once, few or many, or as a class for expanded clones.

size: few
J: TRBJ2-2
V: TRBV10-3
D: .
DNA: TGTGCCATCAGTGCCCGGGACAAGAACACCGGGGAGCTGTTTTTT
CDR3: CAISARDKNTGELFF

size: few
J: TRBJ2-1
V: TRBV14
D: TRBD2
DNA: TGTGCCAGCAGCCAACCAGCGGGGAGCTCCTACAATGAGCAGTTCTTC
CDR3: CASSQPAGSSYNEQFF

size: .
J: TRBJ2-6
V: TRBV7-9
D: .
DNA: TGTGCCAGCAGCGGTGTGCAGGCCAGGGAGTACTCTGGGGCCAACGTCCTGACTTTC
CDR3: CASSGVQAREYSGANVLTF

size: many
J: TRBJ1-2
V: TRBV6-2/TRBV6-3
D: .
DNA: TGTGCCAGCAGTTACTCCGATATCCCCTATGGCTACACCTTC
CDR3: CASSYSDIPYGYTF

size: many
J: TRBJ1-2
V: TRBV30
D: .
DNA: TGTGCCTGGAGTGTACGATTTTATGGCTACACCTTC
CDR3: CAWSVRFYGYTF

size: many
J: TRBJ2-3
V: TRBV30
D: .
DNA: TGTGCCTGGGGGGAGGTGGATACGCAGTATTTT
CDR3: CAWGEVDTQYF

size: many
J: TRBJ1-2
V: TRBV6-5
D: .
DNA: TGTGCCAGCAGTTACCCAGGGGCTGGCTACACCTTC
CDR3: CASSYPGAGYTF

size: few
J: TRBJ2-1
V: TRBV12-3/TRBV12-4
D: TRBD2
DNA: TGTGCCAGCAGGCGGGGGGGGTACGAGCAGTTCTTC
CDR3: CASRRGGYEQFF

size: many
J: TRBJ2-7
V: TRBV30
D: TRBD1
DNA: TGTGCCTGGAGAGCCCGGGTGGGACAGGGGAAGAGTCCCTACGAGCAGTACTTC
CDR3: CAWRARVGQGKSPYEQYF

size: many
J: TRBJ2-7
V: TRBV10-2
D: .
DNA: TGCGCCAGCAGGGATAGTCTGAGCTCCTACGAGCAGTACTTC
CDR3: CASRDSLSSYEQYF

size: .
J: TRBJ2-7
V: TRBV7-2
D: TRBD1
DNA: TGTGCCAGCAGCTTAGGAGGGGGACAGGGAACCCCCTACGAGCAGTACTTC
CDR3: CASSLGGGQGTPYEQYF

size: .
J: TRBJ1-1
V: TRBV19
D: .
DNA: TGTGCCAGTAGTCCAAGATTGAACACTGAAGCTTTCTTT
CDR3: CASSPRLNTEAFF

size: many
J: TRBJ1-5
V: TRBV10-3
D: TRBD1
DNA: TGTGCCATCAGGGCTGGACAGGGAGGCAATCAGCCCCAGCATTTT
CDR3: CAIRAGQGGNQPQHF

size: few
J: TRBJ1-2
V: TRBV12-3/TRBV12-4
D: .
DNA: TGTGCCAGCAGTTTCGACAGGACCTATGGCTACACCTTC
CDR3: CASSFDRTYGYTF

size: few
J: TRBJ2-3
V: TRBV20-1
D: .
DNA: TGCAGTGCTAGTTTAGATACGCAGTATTTT
CDR3: CSASLDTQYF

size: .
J: TRBJ2-1
V: TRBV4-3
D: .
DNA: TGCGCCAGCAGCCGGGCTCTCGCGGATGAGCAGTTCTTC
CDR3: CASSRALADEQFF

size: many
J: TRBJ2-7
V: TRBV11-2
D: TRBD2
DNA: TGTGCCAGCAGCTTGTCCCTAGCGGGGGACGAGCAGTACTTC
CDR3: CASSLSLAGDEQYF

size: many
J: TRBJ1-3
V: TRBV10-3
D: .
DNA: TGTGCCATCAGTGAGCCGGGAGACCGAAACACCATATATTTT
CDR3: CAISEPGDRNTIYF

size: many
J: TRBJ1-5
V: TRBV7-9
D: .
DNA: TGTGCCAGCAGCTTACAACCGGGACAGCCCCAGCATTTT
CDR3: CASSLQPGQPQHF

size: many
J: TRBJ2-3
V: TRBV5-1
D: .
DNA: TGCGCCAGCAGGCCGGACAGTTCTAGCACAGATACGCAGTATTTT
CDR3: CASRPDSSSTDTQYF

size: many
J: TRBJ2-7
V: TRBV7-2
D: .
DNA: TGTGCCAGCAGCCCCCGCGACCTGCCTCGCGAGCAGTACTTC
CDR3: CASSPRDLPREQYF

size: .
J: TRBJ1-1
V: TRBV20-1
D: .
DNA: TGCAGTGCTAGACTCGGGACCCAGAACACTGAAGCTTTCTTT
CDR3: CSARLGTQNTEAFF

size: many
J: TRBJ2-1
V: TRBV18
D: .
DNA: TGTGCCAGCTCACCCCAACGGACTAACAATGAGCAGTTCTTC
CDR3: CASSPQRTNNEQFF

size: many
J: TRBJ1-2
V: TRBV18
D: .
DNA: TGTGCCAGCTCACCTGACAAACAGTATGGCTACACCTTC
CDR3: CASSPDKQYGYTF

size: few
J: TRBJ2-2
V: TRBV4-3
D: TRBD1
DNA: TGCGCCAGCAGCCAGCTTACAGGGGGCGGGTGGACCGGGGAGCTGTTTTTT
CDR3: CASSQLTGGGWTGELFF

size: many
J: TRBJ2-7
V: TRBV12-3/TRBV12-4
D: TRBD1
DNA: TGTGCCAGCAGCTCAAGCTCGGGACAGGGGTCCTACGAGCAGTACTTC
CDR3: CASSSSSGQGSYEQYF

size: few
J: TRBJ1-4
V: TRBV4-1
D: TRBD1
DNA: TGCGCCAGCAGCCTAGGGACAGGGGGGAGGGAAAAACTGTTTTTT
CDR3: CASSLGTGGREKLFF

size: few
J: TRBJ1-2
V: TRBV10-2
D: TRBD1
DNA: TGCGCCAGCACCCTGGACAGGAACTATGGCTACACCTTC
CDR3: CASTLDRNYGYTF

size: many
J: TRBJ1-2
V: TRBV30
D: TRBD1
DNA: TGTGCCTGCGGCCGGGACAGGGGGCCTGGCTACACCTTC
CDR3: CACGRDRGPGYTF

size: .
J: TRBJ1-5
V: TRBV19
D: .
DNA: TGTGCCAGTAGCTCCGGACAGAGTTATCAGCCCCAGCATTTT
CDR3: CASSSGQSYQPQHF

size: many
J: TRBJ1-5
V: TRBV7-2
D: .
DNA: TGTGCCAGCAGCTTAGCGAGGGCCGGACTTTATCAGCCCCAGCATTTT
CDR3: CASSLARAGLYQPQHF

size: many
J: TRBJ2-7
V: TRBV19
D: .
DNA: TGTGCCAGTAGTCGGCAGAAGCAAGGGAGGCAGTACTTC
CDR3: CASSRQKQGRQYF

size: many
J: TRBJ1-1
V: TRBV20-1
D: .
DNA: TGCAGTGCTCTTGACGGAAAACTATTGAACACTGAAGCTTTCTTT
CDR3: CSALDGKLLNTEAFF

size: many
J: TRBJ2-7
V: TRBV11-2
D: .
DNA: TGTGCCAGCAGCTTAGATCTCAGGCTGACCTACGAGCAGTACTTC
CDR3: CASSLDLRLTYEQYF

size: .
J: TRBJ2-1
V: TRBV6-1
D: TRBD1
DNA: TGTGCCAGCAGCCTCGTCCAGGGGGCGGATGAGCAGTTCTTC
CDR3: CASSLVQGADEQFF

size: few
J: TRBJ1-5
V: TRBV30
D: .
DNA: TGTGCCTGGAGTGCTATAGGCAATCAGCCCCAGCATTTT
CDR3: CAWSAIGNQPQHF

size: many
J: TRBJ2-7
V: TRBV7-9
D: .
DNA: TGTGCCAGCAGCCCAGGGCGGGTTAGGAGGGCCTACGAGCAGTACTTC
CDR3: CASSPGRVRRAYEQYF

size: many
J: TRBJ2-2
V: TRBV12-3/TRBV12-4
D: TRBD2
DNA: TGTGCCAGCATGTCCCCGACTAGCAAGGGTGGGGAGCTGTTTTTT
CDR3: CASMSPTSKGGELFF

size: many
J: TRBJ2-2
V: TRBV11-3
D: TRBD2
DNA: TGTGCCAGCAGCGCCGGGACTAAGAACACCGGGGAGCTGTTTTTT
CDR3: CASSAGTKNTGELFF

size: many
J: TRBJ2-7
V: TRBV5-1
D: .
DNA: TGTGCCAGCAGCTTGAGTGCGTGGGCAGAGAGCTCCTACGAGCAGTACTTC
CDR3: CASSLSAWAESSYEQYF

size: .
J: TRBJ1-2
V: TRBV12-3/TRBV12-4
D: .
DNA: TGTGCCGGCAGTTCCACCACGGACGGGCGACAGGGCTACACCTTC
CDR3: CAGSSTTDGRQGYTF

size: few
J: TRBJ2-1
V: TRBV19
D: TRBD2
DNA: TGTGCCAGTAGTGTTAGCGGGGGGGAGGGCGAGCAGTTCTTC
CDR3: CASSVSGGEGEQFF

size: many
J: TRBJ2-1
V: TRBV19
D: .
DNA: TGTGCCAGTAGGGACGCTAGCTCCTACAATGAGCAGTTCTTC
CDR3: CASRDASSYNEQFF

size: .
J: TRBJ2-3
V: TRBV30
D: TRBD2
DNA: TGTGCCTGGAGTGTAGCGGGAGGGTTGGGAGATACGCAGTATTTT
CDR3: CAWSVAGGLGDTQYF

size: many
J: TRBJ1-4
V: TRBV18
D: .
DNA: TGTGCCAGCTCACCAGTGGGAACCTCAAATGAAAAACTGTTTTTT
CDR3: CASSPVGTSNEKLFF

size: .
J: TRBJ2-2
V: TRBV2
D: TRBD2
DNA: TGTGCCAGCAGCGTAGACCCAAGCGGGAGTGGCTTGGCCGGGGAGCTGTTTTTT
CDR3: CASSVDPSGSGLAGELFF